This T cell receptor (beta chain) originates from a study of T cell repertoires in cytomegalovirus infection. Study findings and constraints: Clonotype analysis showed dominance of the ex vivo response by HLA-C-restricted CMV-specific TCR beta clonotypes.

TCRdb independently ran MiXCR on the reads; one entry per CDR3 protein. The data contain approximately 590,000 distinct CDR3 sequences, under 45% of them seen just once; the ten biggest clones take up 48%. Points on this clonotype: Its target is unknown.

The CDR3 is 13 amino acids. Per the germline V gene, CDR1 is DFQATT and CDR2 is SNEGSKA (reference sequence). V was clipped by 6 bases and J by 0 bases; unmatched bases: 3. Specimen: cultured PBMCs, collected from culture after CMV antigen stimulation. The chain carries TRBV20-1 and TRBJ1-1, with TRBD1 matching 8 bases. The source of this sequence is a human donor in good health (CMV status not recorded). Some clones in this sample may be carry-over from other donors' samples. The CDR3 region is CSARTGLNTEAFF. The CDR3, as DNA: TGCAGTGCCCGGACAGGGCTGAACACTGAAGCTTTCTTT.